The rows below give T cell receptor beta chains drawn from one sample of a study of shared clonotypes between healthy human individuals. Sequencing was performed with immunoSEQ multiplex PCR; in TCRdb, only in-frame clones are kept and a portion is missing. This sample has about 1 million clones, with about 76% found just once. Sequenced: memory CD4+ T cells sorted from blood. Source of these receptors: a young man in good health. The CDR3 runs from the conserved cysteine through the conserved F or W. The D gene is left open where the match is weak. Where a row states a size, it is once, few, many or the class of an expanded clone; other rows omit it.

TRBV9	TRBD1	TRBJ1-6	-	CASSPGTANNSPLHF	TGTGCCAGCAGCCCCGGGACAGCAAATAATTCACCCCTCCACTTT
TRBV9	TRBD2	TRBJ2-1	-	CASSTSGGRGEQFF	TGTGCCAGCAGCACATCGGGAGGGAGGGGTGAGCAGTTCTTC
TRBV10-1	-	TRBJ2-3	-	CASSDNSRTDTQYF	TGCGCCAGCAGTGACAACTCGCGCACAGATACGCAGTATTTT
TRBV7-9	TRBD2	TRBJ2-3	-	CASSLGLAGEGTDTQYF	TGTGCCAGCAGCTTAGGTCTAGCGGGAGAGGGCACAGATACGCAGTATTTT
TRBV7-3	TRBD1	TRBJ2-5	once	CASSSDGQGTGETQYF	TGTGCCAGCAGTTCCGACGGACAGGGCACCGGAGAGACCCAGTACTTC
TRBV5-1	-	TRBJ2-2	-	CASSLEVTGELFF	TGCGCCAGCAGCTTAGAGGTCACCGGGGAGCTGTTTTTT
TRBV7-9	TRBD1	TRBJ2-1	-	CASSPTGVNEQFF	TGTGCCAGCAGCCCGACAGGGGTCAATGAGCAGTTCTTC
TRBV10-2	TRBD2	TRBJ2-2	-	CASLLAGGVTGELFF	TGCGCCAGCCTATTAGCGGGAGGAGTCACCGGGGAGCTGTTTTTT
TRBV19	-	TRBJ1-2	-	CASSIGGDYGYTF	TGTGCCAGTAGTATAGGAGGGGACTATGGCTACACCTTC
TRBV23-1	-	TRBJ2-5	-	CASSHWTDVETQYF	TGCGCCAGCAGTCACTGGACAGATGTAGAGACCCAGTACTTC
TRBV5-6	-	TRBJ2-3	-	CASSLGGTSTDTQYF	TGTGCCAGCAGCTTGGGCGGAACTAGCACAGATACGCAGTATTTT
TRBV5-1	-	TRBJ1-2	-	CASSLEGSNYGYTF	TGCGCCAGCAGCTTGGAGGGGTCTAACTATGGCTACACCTTC
TRBV7-8	-	TRBJ1-1	-	CASSRTYRDDTEAFF	TGTGCCAGCAGCCGAACTTACAGGGACGACACTGAAGCTTTCTTT
TRBV28	-	TRBJ1-2	-	CASSPEQGLDGYTF	TGTGCCAGCAGTCCCGAACAGGGTTTGGATGGCTACACCTTC
TRBV19	-	TRBJ2-1	-	CASSDPGRSRDEQFF	TGTGCCAGTAGTGACCCGGGGCGATCTAGGGATGAGCAGTTCTTC
TRBV7-9	TRBD2	TRBJ2-5	-	CASSRTSGGAYQETQYF	TGTGCCAGCAGCCGGACTAGCGGGGGGGCCTATCAAGAGACCCAGTACTTC
TRBV19	-	TRBJ1-3	-	CASKRGLSGNTIYF	TGTGCCAGTAAGAGGGGGTTATCTGGAAACACCATATATTTT
TRBV7-8	-	TRBJ2-7	-	CASSPPGPPYEQYF	TGTGCCAGCAGCCCCCCGGGGCCCCCCTACGAGCAGTACTTC
TRBV5-4	-	TRBJ2-5	-	CASSLDRDNQETQYF	TGTGCCAGCAGCCTCGATAGGGACAACCAAGAGACCCAGTACTTC
TRBV28	TRBD1	TRBJ2-1	-	CASREPGTGAYNEQFF	TGTGCCAGCAGAGAACCCGGGACAGGGGCCTACAATGAGCAGTTCTTC
TRBV11-3	TRBD1	TRBJ1-6	-	CASSRDRDSPLHF	TGTGCCAGCAGCCGGGACAGGGATTCACCCCTCCACTTT
TRBV19	TRBD1	TRBJ2-2	few	CASSRDSSNTGELFF	TGTGCCAGTAGTAGGGACAGTTCGAACACCGGGGAGCTGTTTTTT
TRBV2	-	TRBJ2-3	-	CASSQDVTDTQYF	TGTGCCAGCAGTCAAGACGTCACAGATACGCAGTATTTT
TRBV2	-	TRBJ1-2	-	CASSGGKQNHGYTF	TGTGCCAGCAGTGGGGGAAAACAGAATCATGGCTACACCTTC
TRBV5-5	TRBD1	TRBJ1-1	-	CASSFEVGGQSRVVAFF	TGTGCCAGCAGCTTCGAGGTGGGGGGACAGTCACGGGTTGTAGCTTTCTTT
TRBV5-4	-	TRBJ1-1	-	CASSLGSVTEAFF	TGTGCCAGCAGCTTGGGTTCAGTCACTGAAGCTTTCTTT
TRBV10-3	-	TRBJ2-7	-	CAISDLEGGYEQYF	TGTGCCATCAGTGACCTCGAAGGAGGCTACGAGCAGTACTTC
TRBV5-4	-	TRBJ2-2	-	CASSTQQGPGELFF	TGTGCCAGCAGCACTCAACAGGGCCCCGGGGAGCTGTTTTTT
TRBV7-2	-	TRBJ2-1	-	CASSLGTFYNEQFF	TGTGCCAGCAGCTTAGGGACTTTCTACAATGAGCAGTTCTTC
TRBV2	TRBD2	TRBJ2-2	-	CASRELAGDTGELFF	TGTGCCAGCAGGGAACTAGCGGGGGACACCGGGGAGCTGTTTTTT
TRBV25-1	-	TRBJ1-2	few	CASSSPGRTGGYTF	TGTGCCAGCAGTTCCCCGGGCCGGACCGGTGGCTACACCTTC
TRBV10-3	-	TRBJ1-4	-	CAIANGGNEKLFF	TGTGCCATTGCGAACGGCGGTAATGAAAAACTGTTTTTT
TRBV19	TRBD2	TRBJ2-1	-	CASSSRLAGGFSYNEQFF	TGTGCCAGTAGTTCGAGACTAGCGGGAGGATTCTCGTACAATGAGCAGTTCTTC
TRBV28	-	TRBJ1-2	-	CASSLPGLGEDYGYTF	TGTGCCAGCAGTTTACCAGGGTTGGGAGAGGACTATGGCTACACCTTC
TRBV5-5	TRBD1	TRBJ1-5	few	CASSAGTGHGNQPQHF	TGTGCCAGCAGCGCGGGGACAGGACATGGCAATCAGCCCCAGCATTTT
TRBV10-3	TRBD2	TRBJ2-7	once	CAISEDAGGYEQYF	TGTGCCATCAGTGAGGACGCGGGAGGGTACGAGCAGTACTTC
TRBV19	-	TRBJ1-4	-	CASSISEKLFF	TGTGCCAGTAGTATCAGTGAAAAACTGTTTTTT
TRBV28	TRBD1	TRBJ2-3	-	CASSFGDRYTDTQYF	TGTGCCAGCAGTTTCGGGGACAGATACACAGATACGCAGTATTTT
TRBV7-3	-	TRBJ1-2	-	CASSSGTQNNYGYTF	TGTGCCAGCAGCTCCGGGACCCAGAATAACTATGGCTACACCTTC
TRBV7-2	TRBD1	TRBJ2-3	-	CASSLAATGGTDTQYF	TGTGCCAGCAGCTTAGCGGCGACAGGGGGGACAGATACGCAGTATTTT
TRBV21-1	-	TRBJ2-7	-	CASSTSFGSPSSYEQYF	TGTGCCAGCAGCACTTCTTTCGGGAGCCCCAGCTCCTACGAGCAGTACTTC
TRBV5-1	-	TRBJ2-7	-	CASSQKPGVEQYF	TGCGCCAGCAGTCAGAAGCCGGGGGTCGAGCAGTACTTC
TRBV6-5	-	TRBJ2-5	-	CASSYSSLQETQYF	TGTGCCAGCAGTTACTCTTCACTGCAAGAGACCCAGTACTTC
TRBV5-1	-	TRBJ1-6	-	CASSPSGTVNSPLHF	TGCGCCAGCAGCCCCTCCGGGACTGTCAATTCACCCCTCCACTTT
TRBV9	TRBD1	TRBJ1-2	-	CASSIGQGNYGYTF	TGTGCCAGCAGTATCGGACAGGGGAACTATGGCTACACCTTC
TRBV5-6	-	TRBJ1-1	-	CASSSVGTEAFF	TGTGCCAGCAGCTCCGTGGGGACTGAAGCTTTCTTT